This is a list of T cell receptor beta chains from one sample in a study of regulatory T cells. Profiling relied on immunoSEQ multiplex PCR, and the TCRdb table lists in-frame clones only, not all of them. The sample has around 30,000 clones; over 90% are singletons. Sequenced sample: conventional CD4+ T cells sorted from blood. These receptors were taken from a child aged 2 to 10 with CD3G deficiency. The CDR3 runs from the conserved cysteine through the conserved F or W. The D gene is left open where the match is weak. Expanded clones get a size class; other rows say once, few or many, or leave the size out.

cdr3_aa: CASSRTGSSNQPQHF
clone_size: NA
v_call: TRBV28
j_call: TRBJ1-5
d_call: TRBD1

cdr3_aa: CASTGTSSYEQYF
clone_size: NA
v_call: TRBV6-1
j_call: TRBJ2-7
d_call: TRBD2

cdr3_aa: CASSLFPSGGYTF
clone_size: NA
v_call: TRBV28
j_call: TRBJ1-2
d_call: NA

cdr3_aa: CASSLTDSSKFF
clone_size: once
v_call: TRBV7-9
j_call: TRBJ2-1
d_call: NA

cdr3_aa: CATIGNSEAGTQYF
clone_size: NA
v_call: TRBV28
j_call: TRBJ2-5
d_call: NA

cdr3_aa: CASSEGAKGNYGYTF
clone_size: NA
v_call: TRBV5-1
j_call: TRBJ1-2
d_call: TRBD1

cdr3_aa: CASSGTGTVDEKLFF
clone_size: NA
v_call: TRBV6-1
j_call: TRBJ1-4
d_call: NA

cdr3_aa: CASSLGWNTEAFF
clone_size: NA
v_call: TRBV28
j_call: TRBJ1-1
d_call: NA

cdr3_aa: CASSPGLAGGLQFF
clone_size: NA
v_call: TRBV18
j_call: TRBJ2-1
d_call: TRBD2

cdr3_aa: CASSSLGRTIDEQFF
clone_size: NA
v_call: TRBV5-1
j_call: TRBJ2-1
d_call: NA

cdr3_aa: CASSPAGSHGEQFF
clone_size: NA
v_call: TRBV18
j_call: TRBJ2-1
d_call: NA

cdr3_aa: CASSYSVNSYEQYF
clone_size: NA
v_call: TRBV6-6
j_call: TRBJ2-7
d_call: NA

cdr3_aa: CASRPSGSGDEQYF
clone_size: NA
v_call: TRBV5-1
j_call: TRBJ2-7
d_call: TRBD2

cdr3_aa: CASSAGDRVRKLFF
clone_size: NA
v_call: TRBV18
j_call: TRBJ1-4
d_call: TRBD1

cdr3_aa: CASSYGLAGVDTQYF
clone_size: NA
v_call: TRBV6-6
j_call: TRBJ2-3
d_call: TRBD2

cdr3_aa: CASSLGTRRDTQYF
clone_size: NA
v_call: TRBV11-2
j_call: TRBJ2-3
d_call: NA

cdr3_aa: CASSELAGHSTEQYF
clone_size: few
v_call: TRBV6-1
j_call: TRBJ2-7
d_call: TRBD2

cdr3_aa: CASSTSGRSPGELFF
clone_size: NA
v_call: TRBV28
j_call: TRBJ2-2
d_call: TRBD2

cdr3_aa: CASSRLAGFYEQYF
clone_size: NA
v_call: TRBV4-1
j_call: TRBJ2-7
d_call: TRBD2

cdr3_aa: CASSLAGTWIYEQYF
clone_size: NA
v_call: TRBV7-2
j_call: NA
d_call: NA

cdr3_aa: CASSPGTTNTGELFF
clone_size: NA
v_call: TRBV5-1
j_call: TRBJ2-2
d_call: NA

cdr3_aa: CASSQGIGASYEQYF
clone_size: NA
v_call: TRBV6-1
j_call: TRBJ2-7
d_call: NA

cdr3_aa: CASSFGGLQETQYF
clone_size: NA
v_call: TRBV28
j_call: TRBJ2-5
d_call: NA

cdr3_aa: CATSRRYPDVGEWEEKLFF
clone_size: NA
v_call: TRBV15
j_call: TRBJ1-4
d_call: NA

cdr3_aa: CASSQSVATNEKLFF
clone_size: NA
v_call: TRBV4-1
j_call: TRBJ1-4
d_call: NA

cdr3_aa: CATTGGGTDTQYF
clone_size: NA
v_call: TRBV6-1
j_call: TRBJ2-3
d_call: NA

cdr3_aa: CASNPGPQGGETQYF
clone_size: NA
v_call: TRBV28
j_call: TRBJ2-5
d_call: NA

cdr3_aa: CASSSRWGTFYEQYF
clone_size: NA
v_call: TRBV28
j_call: TRBJ2-7
d_call: NA

cdr3_aa: CASSPYRKDTQYF
clone_size: NA
v_call: TRBV18
j_call: TRBJ2-3
d_call: NA

cdr3_aa: CASSRFFGGSQYF
clone_size: NA
v_call: TRBV4-2
j_call: TRBJ2-3
d_call: NA

cdr3_aa: CASSERAGGADTQYF
clone_size: NA
v_call: TRBV6-1
j_call: TRBJ2-3
d_call: TRBD2